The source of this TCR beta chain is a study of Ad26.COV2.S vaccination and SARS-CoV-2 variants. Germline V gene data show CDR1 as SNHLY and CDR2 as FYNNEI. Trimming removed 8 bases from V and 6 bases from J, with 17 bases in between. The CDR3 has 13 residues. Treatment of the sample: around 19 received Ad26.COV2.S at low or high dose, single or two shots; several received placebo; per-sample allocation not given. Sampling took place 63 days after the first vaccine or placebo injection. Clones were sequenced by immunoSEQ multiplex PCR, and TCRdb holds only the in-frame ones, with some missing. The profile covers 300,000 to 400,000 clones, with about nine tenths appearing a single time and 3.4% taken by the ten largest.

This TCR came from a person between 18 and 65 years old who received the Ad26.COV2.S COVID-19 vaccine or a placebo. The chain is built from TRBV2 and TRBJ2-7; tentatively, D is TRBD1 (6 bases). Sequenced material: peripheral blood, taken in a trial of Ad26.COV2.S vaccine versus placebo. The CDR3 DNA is TGTGCCAGCGCGCAGGGGCCCCGGGGCGAGCAGTACTTC. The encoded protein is CASAQGPRGEQYF.